This T cell receptor beta chain was observed in a study of blood T cell repertoires in COVID-19 (dated by TCRdb to 2020 to 2022). Notes on the research overall: The collaborator samples originated in the United States, Italy and Spain and spanned the acute and convalescent phases of COVID-19. The prospective study material was composed of cDNA or gDNA derived from T cells, B-cell-depleted T cells, or PBMCs. The dataset comprised deeply sampled blood TCRbeta repertoires from subjects exposed to, actively infected with, or recovered from COVID-19. The repertoires were released in a freely available public database intended as a resource for research on the immune response to SARS-CoV-2. Samples came from the ongoing ImmuneRACE study (first 160 participants) plus 1,254 subjects from 6 global collaborators. A de-identified subject ID, COVID-19 status, age in years and sex were almost always included in the sample metadata. Where available, HLA class I and class II types were taken from metadata supplied by the sample provider and were not determined by assay-based typing.

The paper's findings and limits, for the study overall: Clinical and demographic metadata were provided uncurated, with the amount varying by source and participant.

V lost 7 bases and J lost 1 base; the stretch between them is 10 bases long. From the cysteine up to the phenylalanine, the CDR3 has a length of 13 residues. Only the CDR3 DNA is retained, 39 bases long and in frame from the first base. The germline V gene provides CDR1 SGHVS and CDR2 FQNEAQ. A note on this clone: Its antigen is unknown. No much larger clone exists at a distance of one base, and base qualities are not known.

TCRbeta CDR3 regions were amplified from genomic DNA by means of the immunoSEQ Assay, a bias-controlled multiplex PCR. In the source study's methods: The number of nucleated cells in each sample was estimated from the amplification of reference gene primers within the assay. To quantify the absolute abundance of each unique TCRbeta CDR3 rearrangement, sequence reads were collapsed and filtered. Productive Simpson clonality was computed per sample as the square root of Simpson's diversity index over productive rearrangements. This is the immuneACCESS table as TCRdb keeps it, with only in-frame sequences that have V and J called. A part of the clones is gone; compared with another copy, unresolved V genes explain less than half, and the rest is unexplained. The V and J calls and clone size were taken over from that table, and D and trimming were inferred from the DNA. The sample table holds fewer than 50,000 clones, of which about 82% were seen once. Clones ranked in the top ten supply around 15% of the sample.

Collaborating institutions collected whole blood in K2EDTA tubes following their own protocols. For TCRbeta analysis, collaborators shipped samples in one of three forms: frozen whole blood, isolated PBMCs, or DNA extracted from either of those sample types. The receptor chain draws on TRBV7-8 and TRBJ1-1, with an unclear D gene assignment. The sequenced material came from peripheral blood. The origin of this receptor is a human donor in a cohort sampled during active COVID-19. The DNA is as follows: TGTGCCAGCAACCACGGGGAGAACACTGAAGCTTTCTTT. The resulting protein is CASNHGENTEAFF.